The 10 T cell receptor beta chains presented below share a single source sample, sequenced in a study of post-analysis software for immune sequencing data. Overall study results and limits: Patients used several TRBV segments, including TRBV5-6, TRBV5-1 and TRBV20-1, more often than controls.

The TCR beta cDNA libraries carried unique molecular identifiers. TCRdb ran MiXCR on the PCR reads and lists one entry per CDR3 protein. The table includes over 700,000 distinct CDR3 sequences, 25% to 30% detected once. These receptors' antigens are unknown. The source material was blood. The receptor source for this set is a girl aged 5-17 years with multiple sclerosis.

This clonotype was found a few times. V gene TRBV20-1 combines with J gene TRBJ1-5, with D possibly matching TRBD1 (5 bases). Trimming shortened V by 2 bases and J by 7 bases, and 12 bases separated the two germline ends. This CDR3 is built from 13 residues. Germline V gene sequence: CDR1 DFQATT, CDR2 SNEGSKA (reference sequence). CDR3 bases: TGCAGTGCTAGATCCGGGGGTGGGCAGCCCCAGCATTTT. This gives the protein CSARSGGGQPQHF.

Ten or more counts support this clonotype. CDR3 in DNA: TGCGCCAGCAGCCGAGGGGGCGAAAAACTGTTTTTT. Translation: CASSRGGEKLFF. The chain links TRBV5-1 to TRBJ1-4; 7 bases are shared with TRBD1. The CDR3 sequence is 12 residues long. With 4 bases clipped from V and 8 bases from J, the junction kept 2 bases outside the gene matches. CDR1 and CDR2 (germline): SGHRS, YFSETQ.

This clonotype was counted many times. The rearrangement uses TRBV4-3 and TRBJ2-3; no clear D gene. Germline V gene data show CDR1 as LGHNA and CDR2 as YSLEER. V gave up 2 bases and J gave up 5 bases, with 8 bases separating them. The CDR3 has 13 residues. CDR3: CASSQNKGDTQYF. CDR3 DNA: TGCGCCAGCAGCCAAAATAAGGGAGATACGCAGTATTTT.

The chain combines TRBV2 with TRBJ2-7, with TRBD2 identical over 10 bases. Trimming cost V 3 bases and J 5 bases; bases outside gene matches: 4. The CDR3 runs 14 residues. The germline CDR1 and CDR2 sequences are SNHLY and FYNNEI. CDR3 in amino acids: CASSERLAGHEQYF. In DNA, the CDR3 is TGTGCCAGCAGTGAGCGACTAGCGGGCCACGAGCAGTACTTC.

The chain recombines TRBV12-3 or TRBV12-4 with TRBJ2-2; D not resolved. The length of the CDR3 is 12 residues. V was clipped by 1 base and J by 13 bases, with 10 bases between them. In nucleotides, the CDR3 is TGTGCCAGCAGTTTAGGAGGTCTCGGGCTGTTTTTT. This gives the protein CASSLGGLGLFF.

This rearrangement joins TRBV28 to TRBJ2-5; tentative D call: TRBD1 (5 bases). From germline, CDR1 is MDHEN and CDR2 SYDVKM. Trimming cost V 4 bases and J 5 bases, with 23 bases left between them. The CDR3 runs 17 residues. In DNA form, the CDR3 reads TGTGCCAGCAGTTCAACATCAGGGTCTGCCAACTCTGAGACCCAGTACTTC. It is translated as CASSSTSGSANSETQYF.

This clonotype was found a few times. The J gene is TRBJ2-4, the V gene TRBV4-1, with D perhaps TRBD2 (6 bases). Germline V gene data show CDR1 as MGHRA and CDR2 as YSYEKL. Trimming pared 1 base from V and 2 bases from J, leaving 18 bases between. This CDR3 is 18 amino acids long. CDR3 coding DNA: TGCGCCAGCAGCCAAGCGGTAGCGGCAGGGATCTCCAAAAACATTCAGTACTTC. Its protein is CASSQAVAAGISKNIQYF.

J is TRBJ2-7 and V is TRBV20-1, with 9 bases matching TRBD2. This CDR3 has 16 amino acids. The V gene end was trimmed by 4 bases and the J gene end by 0 bases; junction bases not matched to a gene: 10. Germline CDR1 reads DFQATT; CDR2 reads SNEGSKA (reference sequence). The CDR3 region is CSAIPRGLAFSYEQYF. The CDR3 bases are TGCAGTGCTATCCCCCGAGGACTAGCGTTCTCCTACGAGCAGTACTTC.

This clonotype came up a few times. The V call is TRBV18, the J call TRBJ2-7; D assignment may be TRBD1 or TRBD2 (5 bases each). The V and J ends lost 4 bases and 2 bases respectively, with 12 bases between them. Germline CDR1 reads KGHSH; CDR2 reads LQKENI. This CDR3 region has 14 residues. In DNA form, the CDR3 reads TGTGCCAGCTCACGATTGGGGGATACCTACGAGCAGTACTTC. Amino acids: CASSRLGDTYEQYF.

As concerns this clonotype: One junction end disagrees with the germline gene, perhaps due to a read error. The rearrangement uses TRBV7-2 and TRBJ1-1; no clear D gene. Germline V gene lookup returns CDR1 SGHTA and CDR2 FQGNSA. The CDR3 loop spans 12 amino acids. CDR3 nucleotides: TGTGCCAGCGGCTTTCGGAACACTGAAGCTTTCTTT. It translates to CASGFRNTEAFF.